A single TCR beta chain is shown here with its context. Germline V CDR1 and CDR2: SGHRS, YFSETQ. J lost 3 bases, V lost 2 bases, and 10 bases had no gene match. The CDR3 sequence is 16 residues long. TCRdb analysed the reads with MiXCR anew, one entry per CDR3 protein. The table records approximately 130,000 distinct CDR3 sequences, approximately 9.2% of them present only once. This sample was included in a study of T cell repertoires in cytomegalovirus infection. Sequences were obtained from PBMCs. The V call is TRBV5-1, the J call TRBJ2-7, with TRBD1 identical over 8 bases. The TCR was taken from a human donor in good health (CMV status not recorded). Some clones in this sample may be carry-over from other donors' samples. CDR3 protein: CASSFSGTGKDYEQYF. CDR3 nucleotide sequence: TGCGCCAGCAGCTTTTCCGGGACAGGAAAAGACTACGAGCAGTACTTC.